The rows below give T cell receptor beta chains drawn from one sample of a study of human versus mouse CDR3 diversity and MHC coevolution. Using immunoSEQ multiplex PCR, the repertoire was profiled, and TCRdb retains in-frame clones only, with some absent. The sample lists 75,000 to 90,000 clones, roughly 93% seen once, with approximately 1.4% in the top ten. The sequenced sample consisted of naive CD4+ T cells from blood. These receptors were obtained from a person aged 25 to 69 in good health. Both conserved end residues are part of each CDR3. The D gene is left open where the match is weak. Clone size is shown for a subset of rows, as once, few, many or a class of expanded clone.

>TRBJ1-1|-|TRBD1|TRBV10-3
TGTGCCATCATTGCCGGGACAGGGAAAATAGGGGCTGAAGCTTTCTTT
CAIIAGTGKIGAEAFF
>TRBJ1-4|-|-|TRBV7-8
TGTGCCAGCAGCTTAAAGGACTCTCGTCGGGCTAATGAAAAACTGTTTTTT
CASSLKDSRRANEKLFF
>TRBJ2-7|-|TRBD1|TRBV15
TGTGCCACGGGAAGCGAAGGACAGGGGGCGTACGAGCAGTACTTC
CATGSEGQGAYEQYF
>TRBJ2-7|-|-|TRBV9
TGTGCCAGCAGCGTAGAGAGCGGAAGCTCCTACGAGCAGTACTTC
CASSVESGSSYEQYF
>TRBJ2-7|-|TRBD1|TRBV27
TGTGCCAGCAGTTCCAACCGGGACAGGGTTTCATACTTC
CASSSNRDRVSYF
>TRBJ1-2|-|-|TRBV30
TGTGCCTGGAGGCCACAGGGCTCTAACTATGGCTACACCTTC
CAWRPQGSNYGYTF
>TRBJ2-7|-|TRBD1|TRBV15
TGTGCCACCAGCGTAGGACAGGGGACCGAGCAGTACTTC
CATSVGQGTEQYF
>TRBJ1-1|-|-|TRBV7-9
TGTGCCAGCAAAGAAGGGAGCGCTTTCTTT
CASKEGSAFF
>TRBJ2-3|-|TRBD2|TRBV7-9
TGTGCCAGCAGCTTCCAGCGGGGCAGCACAGATACGCAGTATTTT
CASSFQRGSTDTQYF
>TRBJ2-3|-|TRBD2|TRBV12-5
TGTGCTAGTGGTTTCCGTGTAGCGGGGAGCACAGATACGCAGTATTTT
CASGFRVAGSTDTQYF
>TRBJ1-5|once|-|TRBV7-8
TGTGCCAGCAGCTTAGGCGGTGGCAATCAGCCCCAGCATTTT
CASSLGGGNQPQHF
>TRBJ2-7|-|-|TRBV2
TGTGCCAGCAGTCCCCGCAAGGGGAAACTTTACGAGCAGTACTTC
CASSPRKGKLYEQYF
>TRBJ1-2|-|TRBD1|TRBV6-1
TGTGCCAGCAGAGAGGACAGGCCCAACTATGGCTACACCTTC
CASREDRPNYGYTF
>TRBJ2-3|-|-|TRBV27
TGTGCCAGCAGTTTATCCAGGGGAGATACGCAGTATTTT
CASSLSRGDTQYF
>TRBJ1-1|-|TRBD1|TRBV9
TGTGCCAGCAGCCCTCAGGACAGGGAGGCTTTCTTT
CASSPQDREAFF
>TRBJ1-4|-|-|TRBV4-3
TGCGCCAGCAGCCAAGAAGGGAGGGGAGGTGAAAAACTGTTTTTT
CASSQEGRGGEKLFF
>TRBJ2-3|-|-|TRBV5-1
TGCGCCAGCAGCTTACGGGGTAGCACAGATACGCAGTATTTT
CASSLRGSTDTQYF
>TRBJ1-2|-|-|TRBV7-8
TGTGCCAGCAGCGCCAGGGGTGACTATGGCTACACCTTC
CASSARGDYGYTF